This is a list of T cell receptor beta chains from one sample in a study of blood T cell repertoires in COVID-19. Method: immunoSEQ multiplex PCR; TCRdb's copy keeps in-frame clones and lacks some. The data contain 220,000 or so clones, more than 85% of them singletons. The sequenced material came from peripheral blood. These TCRs come from a woman in her fifties or sixties with COVID-19, enrolled during active disease. CDR3s include the opening cysteine and the closing phenylalanine or tryptophan. A D gene is named only where the DNA matches it firmly. Clone sizes are given selectively: once, few, many, or a class where the clone is expanded.

cdr3_aa cdr3_nt clone_size v_call d_call j_call
CASSRGQAEAFF TGTGCCAGTAGCCGAGGACAGGCGGAAGCTTTCTTT few TRBV19 TRBD1 TRBJ1-1
CASSPVGGAHHEQYF TGTGCCAGCAGCCCGGTAGGAGGGGCCCACCACGAGCAGTACTTC . TRBV7-2 . TRBJ2-7
CASSQDPGSGGNEQFF TGCGCCAGCAGCCAAGATCCCGGTAGCGGGGGCAATGAGCAGTTCTTC few TRBV4-3 TRBD2 TRBJ2-1
CASSSPAGGGAAGYEQYF TGTGCCAGCAGCTCTCCCGCTGGCGGGGGGGCAGCGGGCTACGAGCAGTACTTC . TRBV7-6 TRBD2 TRBJ2-7
CASSVAVVGGNEQFF TGTGCCAGCAGCGTAGCGGTGGTGGGGGGCAATGAGCAGTTCTTC . TRBV9 . TRBJ2-1
CASSQVTAGANVLTF TGTGCCAGCAGCCAAGTGACAGCTGGGGCCAACGTCCTGACTTTC . TRBV3-1/TRBV3-2 . TRBJ2-6
CASSALSGNQPQHF TGTGCCAGTTCTGCACTGTCTGGCAATCAGCCCCAGCATTTT . TRBV19 . TRBJ1-5
CASSLRGLNTGELFF TGTGCCAGCAGTTTGCGGGGGCTGAACACCGGGGAGCTGTTTTTT . TRBV28 . TRBJ2-2
CASQVAAGETQYF TGTGCCAGCCAAGTAGCGGCGGGGGAGACCCAGTACTTC . TRBV2 . TRBJ2-5
CASSLEGQGYNEQFF TGTGCCAGCAGCTTAGAGGGACAGGGCTACAATGAGCAGTTCTTC . TRBV7-2 TRBD1 TRBJ2-1
CASSLVSGGQEETQYF TGTGCCAGCAGCTTAGTTTCGGGGGGACAGGAAGAGACCCAGTACTTC . TRBV7-8 . TRBJ2-5
CASSGRGVDEQYF TGTGCCAGCAGCGGTCGGGGGGTCGACGAGCAGTACTTC once TRBV5-4 TRBD2 TRBJ2-7
CASSIDTRRVPYGYTF TGTGCCAGTAGTATAGACACAAGGAGGGTCCCCTATGGCTACACCTTC . TRBV19 . TRBJ1-2
CASSRGQPIQETQYF TGTGCCAGTAGTAGGGGACAGCCTATTCAAGAGACCCAGTACTTC . TRBV19 TRBD1 TRBJ2-5
CASSVTGPGELFF TGTGCCAGCAGCGTAACAGGGCCCGGGGAGCTGTTTTTT . TRBV5-6 . TRBJ2-2
CASSQPTGGPGDEQFF TGTGCCAGCAGCCAACCCACGGGGGGGCCAGGGGATGAGCAGTTCTTC once TRBV3-1/TRBV3-2 TRBD2 TRBJ2-1
CASGSLDLQGAWTEAFF TGTGCTAGTGGTTCCCTCGACTTACAGGGGGCATGGACTGAAGCTTTCTTT . TRBV12-5 TRBD1 TRBJ1-1
CASSLLGQGQSGANVLTF TGCGCCAGCAGTTTATTGGGACAGGGTCAATCTGGGGCCAACGTCCTGACTTTC . TRBV5-1 TRBD1 TRBJ2-6
CASSLRQGTNEKLFF TGCGCCAGCAGCCTGAGACAGGGGACTAATGAAAAACTGTTTTTT . TRBV4-1 TRBD1 TRBJ1-4
CASSLDLAGADTQYF TGTGCCAGCAGCTTAGACCTAGCGGGGGCAGATACGCAGTATTTT few TRBV7-2 TRBD2 TRBJ2-3
CASSRVGDGNTIYF TGTGCCAGCAGTAGGGTAGGGGATGGAAACACCATATATTTT . TRBV28 . TRBJ1-3
CASSLIQGLDEAFF TGTGCCAGCAGCCTCATACAGGGGTTAGATGAAGCTTTCTTT . TRBV7-2 TRBD1 TRBJ1-1
CASSLSAGGWTGELFF TGCGCCAGCAGCTTGTCCGCAGGGGGTTGGACCGGGGAGCTGTTTTTT many TRBV5-1 TRBD1 TRBJ2-2
CASSLVAQGPAFF TGTGCCAGCAGCTTAGTCGCTCAGGGGCCCGCTTTCTTT . TRBV7-2 . TRBJ1-1
CASSAREFYTEAFF TGTGCCAGCAGCGCCCGGGAATTTTACACTGAAGCTTTCTTT once TRBV11-3 . TRBJ1-1
CASSPGDRDYNEQFF TGTGCCAGCAGCCCCGGGGACAGGGATTACAATGAGCAGTTCTTC . TRBV11-2 TRBD1 TRBJ2-1
CSVGGLAGRTDTQYF TGCAGCGTCGGGGGACTAGCGGGGCGGACAGATACGCAGTATTTT . TRBV29-1 TRBD2 TRBJ2-3
CASSPQARSGNTIYF TGTGCCAGTAGTCCACAGGCTCGCTCTGGAAACACCATATATTTT . TRBV19 . TRBJ1-3
CASSVDSFSGNTIYF TGTGCCAGCAGCGTCGACAGCTTCTCTGGAAACACCATATATTTT . TRBV2 . TRBJ1-3
CAISDLDRDKTNSYEQYF TGTGCCATCAGTGACCTTGACAGGGATAAAACAAACTCCTACGAGCAGTACTTC . TRBV10-3 TRBD1 TRBJ2-7
CAWSARGTSGVDTQYF TGTGCCTGGAGTGCTCGAGGGACTAGCGGGGTCGATACGCAGTATTTT . TRBV30 TRBD2 TRBJ2-3
CASSFDRNYEQYF TGTGCCAGCAGTTTCGACAGGAACTACGAGCAGTACTTC . TRBV12-3/TRBV12-4 . TRBJ2-7
CASSSGQGAGATDTQYF TGTGCCAGCAGTTCCGGACAGGGGGCGGGTGCGACAGATACGCAGTATTTT . TRBV27 TRBD1 TRBJ2-3
CASSQWRGTEAFF TGCGCCAGCAGCCAATGGCGAGGGACTGAAGCTTTCTTT . TRBV4-1 . TRBJ1-1
CASSLAGSSYNSPLHF TGTGCCAGCAGCTTGGCCGGGAGCTCCTATAATTCACCCCTCCACTTT . TRBV5-6 . TRBJ1-6
CASSMLGQGYNEQFF TGTGCCAGTAGTATGCTGGGACAGGGGTACAATGAGCAGTTCTTC . TRBV19 TRBD1 TRBJ2-1
CASSVGFSESYEQYF TGTGCCAGCAGCGTAGGCTTTTCTGAGTCCTACGAGCAGTACTTC . TRBV9 . TRBJ2-7
CATSVGSQRGNTIYF TGTGCCACCAGTGTCGGGTCTCAAAGGGGAAACACCATATATTTT many TRBV24-1 . TRBJ1-3
CASSQGPTSGGHTGELFF TGCGCCAGCAGCCAAGGCCCGACTAGCGGGGGGCACACCGGGGAGCTGTTTTTT . TRBV4-1 TRBD2 TRBJ2-2
CASSIGGGPSKLQYF TGTGCCAGTAGTATAGGGGGGGGCCCGAGCAAACTTCAGTACTTC . TRBV19 . TRBJ2-4
CASSIRQGNGYTF TGTGCCAGTAGTATCAGACAGGGCAATGGCTACACCTTC . TRBV19 TRBD1 TRBJ1-2
CAWSFDSSSYNEQFF TGTGCCTGGAGTTTCGACTCGAGCTCCTACAATGAGCAGTTCTTC . TRBV30 . TRBJ2-1
CASSSRDRVSNEQFF TGTGCCAGCAGTAGCCGGGACAGGGTAAGCAATGAGCAGTTCTTC . TRBV6-5 TRBD1 TRBJ2-1
CSIRQGRSGYTF TGCAGCATCCGACAGGGGAGAAGTGGCTACACCTTC . TRBV29-1 TRBD1 TRBJ1-2
CASSAGGYTF TGTGCCAGCAGTGCCGGGGGCTACACCTTC . TRBV2 . TRBJ1-2
CASSMGQINEKLFF TGTGCCAGTAGTATGGGACAGATTAATGAAAAACTGTTTTTT . TRBV19 TRBD1 TRBJ1-4
CASSELEYSPLHF TGCGCCAGCAGTGAGTTAGAGTATTCACCCCTCCACTTT . TRBV10-2 . TRBJ1-6
CASSLVYQSGTGELFF TGTGCCAGCAGCTTGGTTTATCAGTCGGGGACCGGGGAGCTGTTTTTT . TRBV5-4 . TRBJ2-2
CASGQTGADTQYF TGTGCTAGTGGTCAAACGGGGGCAGATACGCAGTATTTT . TRBV12-5 . TRBJ2-3
CASSSGTLATNEKLFF TGTGCCAGCAGCTCCGGGACACTTGCAACTAATGAAAAACTGTTTTTT . TRBV7-9 . TRBJ1-4
CAWSTGGTNYGYTF TGTGCCTGGAGCACAGGTGGGACTAACTATGGCTACACCTTC few TRBV30 . TRBJ1-2
CASSEWAGVNYGYTF TGTGCCAGCAGTGAATGGGCAGGGGTTAACTATGGCTACACCTTC . TRBV6-1 . TRBJ1-2
CASSQVFMNTEAFF TGTGCCAGCAGCCAAGTGTTTATGAACACTGAAGCTTTCTTT once TRBV3-1/TRBV3-2 . TRBJ1-1
CSVDRGRTGELFF TGCAGCGTTGACAGGGGACGAACCGGGGAGCTGTTTTTT . TRBV29-1 . TRBJ2-2
CASSPSLAGGQETQYF TGTGCCAGCAGCCCTTCCTTAGCGGGGGGTCAAGAGACCCAGTACTTC . TRBV3-1/TRBV3-2 TRBD2 TRBJ2-5
CASSEGTLPGGNTIYF TGTGCCAGCAGTGAAGGGACTCTCCCCGGTGGAAACACCATATATTTT many TRBV25-1 . TRBJ1-3
CASRFLQGKTQYF TGTGCCAGCAGGTTCCTCCAGGGAAAGACCCAGTACTTC . TRBV11-2 . TRBJ2-5
CASSVGPIWGYTF TGTGCCAGCAGCGTAGGGCCCATCTGGGGCTACACCTTC . TRBV9 . TRBJ1-2